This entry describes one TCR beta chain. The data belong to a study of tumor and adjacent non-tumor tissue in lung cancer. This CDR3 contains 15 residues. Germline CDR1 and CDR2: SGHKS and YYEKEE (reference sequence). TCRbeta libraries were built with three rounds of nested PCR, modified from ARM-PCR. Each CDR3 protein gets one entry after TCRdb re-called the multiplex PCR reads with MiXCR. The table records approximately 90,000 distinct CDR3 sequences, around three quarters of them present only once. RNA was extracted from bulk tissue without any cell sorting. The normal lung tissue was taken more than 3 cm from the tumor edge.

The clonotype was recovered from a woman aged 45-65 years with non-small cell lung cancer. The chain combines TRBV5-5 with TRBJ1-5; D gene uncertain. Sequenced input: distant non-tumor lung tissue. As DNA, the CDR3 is TGTTCCAACAGCGTTAACTCGGACTGGAATCAGCCCCAGCATTTT. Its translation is CSNSVNSDWNQPQHF.